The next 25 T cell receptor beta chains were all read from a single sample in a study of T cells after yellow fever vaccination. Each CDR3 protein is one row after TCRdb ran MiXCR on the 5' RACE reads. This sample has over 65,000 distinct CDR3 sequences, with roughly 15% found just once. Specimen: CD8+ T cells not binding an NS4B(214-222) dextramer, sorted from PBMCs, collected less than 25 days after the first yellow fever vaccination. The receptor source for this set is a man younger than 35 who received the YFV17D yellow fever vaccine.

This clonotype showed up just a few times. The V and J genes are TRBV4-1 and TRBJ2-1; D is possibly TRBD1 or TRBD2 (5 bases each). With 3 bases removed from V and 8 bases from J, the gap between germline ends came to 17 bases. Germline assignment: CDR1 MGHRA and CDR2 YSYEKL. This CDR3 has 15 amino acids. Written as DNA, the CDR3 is TGCGCCAGCAGCCAGGCTGGGACCGGAAGGCATGAGCAGTTCTTC. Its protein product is CASSQAGTGRHEQFF.

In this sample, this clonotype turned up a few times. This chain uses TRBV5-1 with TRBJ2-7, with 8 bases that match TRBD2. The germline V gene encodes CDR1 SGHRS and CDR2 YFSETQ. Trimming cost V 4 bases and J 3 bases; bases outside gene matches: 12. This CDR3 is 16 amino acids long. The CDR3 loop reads CASSKTEGLESYEQYF. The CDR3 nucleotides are TGCGCCAGCAGCAAGACCGAGGGACTAGAAAGCTACGAGCAGTACTTC. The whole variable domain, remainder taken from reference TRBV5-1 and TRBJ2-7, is KAGVTQTPRYLIKTRGQQVTLSCSPISGHRSVSWYQQTPGQGLQFLFEYFSETQRNKGNFPGRFSGRQFSNSRSEMNVSTLELGDSALYLCASSKTEGLESYEQYFGPGTRLTVT.

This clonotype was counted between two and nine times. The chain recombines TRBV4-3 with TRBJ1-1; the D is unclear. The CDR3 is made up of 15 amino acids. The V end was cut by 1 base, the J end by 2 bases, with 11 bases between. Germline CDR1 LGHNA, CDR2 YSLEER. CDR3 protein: CASSQAPSSNTEAFF. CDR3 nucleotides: TGCGCCAGCAGCCAAGCACCCTCCAGCAACACTGAAGCTTTCTTT.

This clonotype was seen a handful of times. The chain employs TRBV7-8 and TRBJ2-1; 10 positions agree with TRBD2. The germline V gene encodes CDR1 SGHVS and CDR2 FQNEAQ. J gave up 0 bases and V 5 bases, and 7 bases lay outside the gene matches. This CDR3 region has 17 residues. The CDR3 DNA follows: TGTGCCAGCAGCGTATCCAGCGGGGGGGCCTCCTACAATGAGCAGTTCTTC. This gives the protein CASSVSSGGASYNEQFF.

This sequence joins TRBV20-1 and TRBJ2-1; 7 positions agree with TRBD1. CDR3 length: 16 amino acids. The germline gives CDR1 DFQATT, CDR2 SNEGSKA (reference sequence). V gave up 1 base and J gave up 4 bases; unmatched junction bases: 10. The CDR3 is CSARGQEQGRYNEQFF. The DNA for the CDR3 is TGCAGTGCTAGAGGTCAAGAACAGGGGAGATACAATGAGCAGTTCTTC.

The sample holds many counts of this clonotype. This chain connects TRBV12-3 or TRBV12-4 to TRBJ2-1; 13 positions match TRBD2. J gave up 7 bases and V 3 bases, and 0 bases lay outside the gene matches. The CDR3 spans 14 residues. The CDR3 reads CASSLTSGGNEQFF. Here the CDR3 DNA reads TGTGCCAGCAGTTTGACTAGCGGGGGGAATGAGCAGTTCTTC.

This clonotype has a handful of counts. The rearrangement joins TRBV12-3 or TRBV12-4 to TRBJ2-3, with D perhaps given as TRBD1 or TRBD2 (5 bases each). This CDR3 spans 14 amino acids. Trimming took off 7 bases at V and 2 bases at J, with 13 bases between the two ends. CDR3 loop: CASTLGPNTDTQYF. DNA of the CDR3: TGTGCCAGCACGTTGGGACCTAACACAGATACGCAGTATTTT.

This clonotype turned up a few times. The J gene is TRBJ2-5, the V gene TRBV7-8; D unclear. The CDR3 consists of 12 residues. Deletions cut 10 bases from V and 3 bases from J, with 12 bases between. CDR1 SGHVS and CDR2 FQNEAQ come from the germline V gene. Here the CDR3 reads CANRAIKETQYF. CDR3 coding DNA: TGTGCCAACCGGGCCATAAAAGAGACCCAGTACTTC.

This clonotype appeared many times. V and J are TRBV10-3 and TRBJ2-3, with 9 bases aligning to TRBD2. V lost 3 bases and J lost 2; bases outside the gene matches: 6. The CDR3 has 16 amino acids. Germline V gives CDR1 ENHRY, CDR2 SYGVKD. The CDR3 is CAISEGGGAPTDTQYF. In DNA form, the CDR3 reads TGTGCCATCAGTGAAGGCGGGGGGGCCCCCACAGATACGCAGTATTTT.

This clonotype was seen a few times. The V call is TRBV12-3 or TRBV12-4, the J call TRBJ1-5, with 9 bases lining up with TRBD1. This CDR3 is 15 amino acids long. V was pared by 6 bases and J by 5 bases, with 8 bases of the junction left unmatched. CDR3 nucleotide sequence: TGTGCCAGCAGGGGGGGGACAGGGCTGGATCAGCCCCAGCATTTT. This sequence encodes CASRGGTGLDQPQHF.

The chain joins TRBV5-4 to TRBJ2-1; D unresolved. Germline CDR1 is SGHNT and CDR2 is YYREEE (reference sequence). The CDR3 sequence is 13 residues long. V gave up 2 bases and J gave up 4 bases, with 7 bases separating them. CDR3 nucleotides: TGTGCCAGCAGCTTAACAGATTACAATGAGCAGTTCTTC. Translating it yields CASSLTDYNEQFF.

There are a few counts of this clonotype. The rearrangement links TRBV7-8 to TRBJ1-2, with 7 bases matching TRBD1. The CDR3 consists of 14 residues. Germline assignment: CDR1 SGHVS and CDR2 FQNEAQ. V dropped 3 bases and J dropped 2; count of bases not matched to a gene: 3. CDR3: CASSFSTGNYGYTF. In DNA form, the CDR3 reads TGTGCCAGCAGCTTCTCGACAGGGAACTATGGCTACACCTTC.

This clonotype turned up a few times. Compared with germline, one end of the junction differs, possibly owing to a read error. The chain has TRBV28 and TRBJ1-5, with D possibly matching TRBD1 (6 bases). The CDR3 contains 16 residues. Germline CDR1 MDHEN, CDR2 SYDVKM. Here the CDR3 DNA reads TGTGCCAGCAGTAGCAGGGACACGATAATCAATGAGCCCCAGCATTTT. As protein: CASSSRDTIINEPQHF. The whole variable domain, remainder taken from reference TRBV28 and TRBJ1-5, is DVKVTQSSRYLVKRTGEKVFLECVQDMDHENMFWYRQDPGLGLRLIYFSYDVKMKEKGDIPEGYSVSREKKERFSLILESASTNQTSMYLCASSSRDTIINEPQHFGDGTRLSIL.

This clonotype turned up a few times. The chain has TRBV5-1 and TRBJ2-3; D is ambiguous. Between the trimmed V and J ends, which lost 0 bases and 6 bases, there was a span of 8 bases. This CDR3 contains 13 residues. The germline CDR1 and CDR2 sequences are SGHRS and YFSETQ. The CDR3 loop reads CASSLGRPDTQYF. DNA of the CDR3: TGCGCCAGCAGCTTGGGTCGGCCGGATACGCAGTATTTT. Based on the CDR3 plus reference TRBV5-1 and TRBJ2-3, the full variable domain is KAGVTQTPRYLIKTRGQQVTLSCSPISGHRSVSWYQQTPGQGLQFLFEYFSETQRNKGNFPGRFSGRQFSNSRSEMNVSTLELGDSALYLCASSLGRPDTQYFGPGTRLTVL.

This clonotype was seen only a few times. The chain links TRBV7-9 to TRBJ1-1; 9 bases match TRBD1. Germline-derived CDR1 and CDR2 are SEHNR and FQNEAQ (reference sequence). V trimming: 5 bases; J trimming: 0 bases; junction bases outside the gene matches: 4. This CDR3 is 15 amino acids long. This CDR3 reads CASSGRQGVNTEAFF. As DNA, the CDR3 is TGTGCCAGCAGCGGAAGACAGGGGGTGAACACTGAAGCTTTCTTT.

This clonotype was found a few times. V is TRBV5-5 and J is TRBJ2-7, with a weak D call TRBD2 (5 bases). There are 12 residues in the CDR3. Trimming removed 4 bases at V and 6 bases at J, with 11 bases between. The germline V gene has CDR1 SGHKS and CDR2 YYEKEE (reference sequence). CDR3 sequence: CASSGRSAEQYF. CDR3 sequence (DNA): TGTGCCAGCAGCGGGAGAAGCGCCGAGCAGTACTTC.

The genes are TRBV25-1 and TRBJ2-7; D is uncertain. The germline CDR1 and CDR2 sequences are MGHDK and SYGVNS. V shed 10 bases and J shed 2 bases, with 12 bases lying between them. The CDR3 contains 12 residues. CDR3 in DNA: TGTGCCACTGAAAGCCCACCCTACGAGCAGTACTTC. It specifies CATESPPYEQYF.

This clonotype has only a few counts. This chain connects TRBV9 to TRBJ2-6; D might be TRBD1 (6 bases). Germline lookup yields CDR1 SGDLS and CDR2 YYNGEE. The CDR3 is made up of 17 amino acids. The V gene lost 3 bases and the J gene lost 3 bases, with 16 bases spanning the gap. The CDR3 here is CASSAPRGGLGANVLTF. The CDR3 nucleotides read TGTGCCAGCAGCGCTCCCCGTGGGGGCCTTGGGGCCAACGTCCTGACTTTC.

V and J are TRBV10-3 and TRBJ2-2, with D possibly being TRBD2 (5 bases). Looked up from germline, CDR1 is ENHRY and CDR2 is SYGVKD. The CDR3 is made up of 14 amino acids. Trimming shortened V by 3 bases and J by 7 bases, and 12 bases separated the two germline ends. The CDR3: CAISDLGVGGELFF. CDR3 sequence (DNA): TGTGCCATCAGTGATCTCGGGGTAGGCGGGGAGCTGTTTTTT.

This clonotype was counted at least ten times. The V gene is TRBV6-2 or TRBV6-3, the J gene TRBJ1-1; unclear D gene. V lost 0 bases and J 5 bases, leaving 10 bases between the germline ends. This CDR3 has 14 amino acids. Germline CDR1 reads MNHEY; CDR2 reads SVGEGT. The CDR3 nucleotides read TGTGCCAGCAGTTACTCGGATGGAGCGACTGAAGCTTTCTTT. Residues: CASSYSDGATEAFF.

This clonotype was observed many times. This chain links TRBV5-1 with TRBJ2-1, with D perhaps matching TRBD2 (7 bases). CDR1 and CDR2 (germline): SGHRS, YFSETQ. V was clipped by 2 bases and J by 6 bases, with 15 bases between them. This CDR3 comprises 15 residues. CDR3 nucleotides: TGCGCCAGCAGCTTTTTCGCGGGGGCCGCCAATGAGCAGTTCTTC. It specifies CASSFFAGAANEQFF. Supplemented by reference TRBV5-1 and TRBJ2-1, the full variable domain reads KAGVTQTPRYLIKTRGQQVTLSCSPISGHRSVSWYQQTPGQGLQFLFEYFSETQRNKGNFPGRFSGRQFSNSRSEMNVSTLELGDSALYLCASSFFAGAANEQFFGPGTRLTVL.

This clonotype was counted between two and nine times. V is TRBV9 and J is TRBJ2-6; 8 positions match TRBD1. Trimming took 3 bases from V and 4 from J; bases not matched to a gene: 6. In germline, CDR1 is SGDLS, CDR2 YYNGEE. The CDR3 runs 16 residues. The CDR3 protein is CASSARTGKGANVLTF. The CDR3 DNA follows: TGTGCCAGCAGCGCCCGGACAGGGAAAGGGGCCAACGTCCTGACTTTC.

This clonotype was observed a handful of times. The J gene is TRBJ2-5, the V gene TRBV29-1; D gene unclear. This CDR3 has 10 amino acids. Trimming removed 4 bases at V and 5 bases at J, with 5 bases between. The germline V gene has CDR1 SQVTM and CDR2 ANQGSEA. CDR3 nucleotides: TGCAGCGTTGTAAGGGAGACCCAGTACTTC. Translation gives CSVVRETQYF.

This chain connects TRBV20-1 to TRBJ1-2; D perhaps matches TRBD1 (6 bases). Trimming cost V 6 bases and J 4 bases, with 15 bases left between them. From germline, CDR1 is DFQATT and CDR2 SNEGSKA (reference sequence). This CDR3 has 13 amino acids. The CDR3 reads CSAAGAEIYGYTF. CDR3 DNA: TGCAGTGCCGCAGGGGCCGAGATCTATGGCTACACCTTC.

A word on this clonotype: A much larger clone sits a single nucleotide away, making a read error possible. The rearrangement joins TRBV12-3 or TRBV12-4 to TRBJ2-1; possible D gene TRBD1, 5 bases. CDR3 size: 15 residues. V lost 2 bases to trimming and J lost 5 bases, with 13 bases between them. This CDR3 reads CASSLNRRRDNEQFF. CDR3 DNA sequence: TGTGCCAGCAGTTTAAACAGGAGAAGAGACAATGAGCAGTTCTTC.